This T cell receptor (beta chain) was profiled in a study of blood T cell repertoires in COVID-19. Germline-derived CDR1 and CDR2 are SGHTA and FQGTGA. The V end was cut by 5 bases, the J end by 6 bases, with 11 bases between. The CDR3 consists of 13 residues. Repertoires were generated with immunoSEQ multiplex PCR, while TCRdb's copy carries only in-frame clones and drops some. The sample has about 76,000 clones; 85% are singletons. Seattle's enrolled individuals joined amid active infection and were then monitored longitudinally. The clonotype originates from a man aged 60-69 years with COVID-19, enrolled during active disease. The chain combines TRBV7-3 with TRBJ2-1; tentatively, D is TRBD2 (5 bases). The specimen sequenced was peripheral blood. The CDR3 here is CASSADSRNEQFF. The CDR3 DNA reads as TGTGCCAGCAGCGCGGACTCTCGCAATGAGCAGTTCTTC.